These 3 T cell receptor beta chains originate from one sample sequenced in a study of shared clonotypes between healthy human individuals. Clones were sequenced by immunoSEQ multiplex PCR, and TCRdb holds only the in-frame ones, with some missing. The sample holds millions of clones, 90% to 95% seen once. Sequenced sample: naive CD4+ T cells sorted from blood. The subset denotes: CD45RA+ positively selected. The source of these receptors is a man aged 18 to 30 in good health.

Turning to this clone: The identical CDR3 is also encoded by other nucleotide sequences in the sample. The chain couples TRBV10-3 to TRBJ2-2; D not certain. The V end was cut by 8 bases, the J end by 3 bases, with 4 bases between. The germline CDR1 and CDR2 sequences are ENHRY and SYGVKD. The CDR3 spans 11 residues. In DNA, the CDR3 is TGTGCCATCCGGGACACCGGGGAGCTGTTTTTT. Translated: CAIRDTGELFF.

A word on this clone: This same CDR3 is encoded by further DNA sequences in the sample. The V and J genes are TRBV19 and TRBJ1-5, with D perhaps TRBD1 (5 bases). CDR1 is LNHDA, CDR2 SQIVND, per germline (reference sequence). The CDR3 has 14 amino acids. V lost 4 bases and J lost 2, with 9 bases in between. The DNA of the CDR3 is TGTGCCAGTAGTAGCCAGGGAGGCAATCAGCCCCAGCATTTT. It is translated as CASSSQGGNQPQHF. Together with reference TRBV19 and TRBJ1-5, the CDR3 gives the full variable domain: DGGITQSPKYLFRKEGQNVTLSCEQNLNHDAMYWYRQDPGQGLRLIYYSQIVNDFQKGDIAEGYSVSREKKESFPLTVTSAQKNPTAFYLCASSSQGGNQPQHFGDGTRLSIL.

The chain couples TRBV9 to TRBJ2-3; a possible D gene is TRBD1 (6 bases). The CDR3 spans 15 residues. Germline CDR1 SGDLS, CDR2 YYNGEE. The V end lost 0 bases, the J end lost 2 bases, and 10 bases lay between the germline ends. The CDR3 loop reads CASSVAQGFTDTQYF. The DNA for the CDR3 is TGTGCCAGCAGCGTAGCACAGGGTTTCACAGATACGCAGTATTTT.